Listed here are 21 T cell receptor beta chains from one sample, sequenced in a study of T cell responses to AZD1222 COVID-19 vaccine. Measured with immunoSEQ multiplex PCR; TCRdb has only the in-frame clones, and not every one. Of around 53,000 clones listed, around 85% are singletons. The sample in question was peripheral blood, obtained on day 0 of MenACWY control vaccination. The receptors shown here come from an adult in good health.

The rearrangement uses TRBV7-6 and TRBJ2-7; tentative D call: TRBD1 (6 bases). The CDR3 runs 14 residues. The V gene lost 4 bases and the J gene lost 2 bases, with 12 bases spanning the gap. Germline V CDR1 and CDR2: SGHVS, FNYEAQ. The CDR3 sequence: CASSSGTPPYEQYF. CDR3 in DNA: TGTGCCAGCAGCTCCGGGACACCCCCCTACGAGCAGTACTTC.

This clone came up a few times. The chain carries TRBV4-2 and TRBJ2-7; D is unclear. Germline CDR1 and CDR2: LGHNA and YNFKEQ. Deletions cut 0 bases from V and 2 bases from J, with 11 bases between. This CDR3 comprises 15 residues. This CDR3 is CASSQDAKGPYEQYF. In nucleotides, the CDR3 is TGTGCCAGCAGCCAAGATGCAAAAGGCCCCTACGAGCAGTACTTC.

This clone occurred once. This sequence joins TRBV19 and TRBJ2-7, with 8 bases lining up with TRBD2. The CDR3 is made up of 15 amino acids. Germline V gene sequence: CDR1 LNHDA, CDR2 SQIVND (reference sequence). The trim removed 3 bases at V and 2 bases at J, leaving 6 bases unmatched. The CDR3 region has the DNA TGTGCCAGTAGTATTTTACCGGGAGGGCCCTACGAGCAGTACTTC. Protein product: CASSILPGGPYEQYF.

V usage is TRBV29-1 and J usage is TRBJ2-1; 7 nucleotides match TRBD2. In germline, CDR1 is SQVTM, CDR2 ANQGSEA. V lost 3 bases to trimming and J lost 9 bases; unmatched junction nucleotides: 8. The CDR3 has 13 residues. Written as DNA, the CDR3 is TGCAGCGTTGAGGTTGGCGGGAGAGGTGAGCAGTTCTTC. This translates into CSVEVGGRGEQFF.

CDR3 DNA sequence: TGTGCCAGCTCACCTCAAGAGCGGGAGGGTTACGAGCAGTACTTC. Amino acid sequence: CASSPQEREGYEQYF. The rearrangement joins TRBV18 to TRBJ2-7, with 10 bases that match TRBD2. This CDR3 spans 15 amino acids. Germline CDR1 reads KGHSH; CDR2 reads LQKENI. Trimming cost V 3 bases and J 4 bases; bases outside gene matches: 6.

The CDR3 DNA reads TGTGCCAGCTCACCAGAGTACGGAGGTTCTAATGAAAAACTGTTTTTT. Translating it yields CASSPEYGGSNEKLFF. This rearrangement joins TRBV18 to TRBJ1-4; unclear D gene. Germline V CDR1 and CDR2: KGHSH, LQKENI. Trimming took off 2 bases at V and 3 bases at J, with 13 bases between the two ends. This CDR3 spans 16 amino acids.

The rearrangement links TRBV28 to TRBJ2-7; no reliable D call. The V end lost 5 bases, the J end lost 1 base, and 15 bases lay between the germline ends. CDR3 size: 15 residues. Germline V gene data show CDR1 as MDHEN and CDR2 as SYDVKM. The CDR3 is CASSPSPVGSYEQYF. The CDR3 coding sequence is TGTGCCAGCAGTCCCAGCCCTGTAGGGTCCTACGAGCAGTACTTC.

The chain couples TRBV12-3 or TRBV12-4 to TRBJ1-2; 7 nucleotides align to TRBD1. The CDR3 is 12 residues long. With V trimmed by 8 bases and J by 4 bases, 4 bases remained unmatched. The CDR3 coding sequence is TGTGCCAGCGGCCAGGGGGTCTATGGCTACACCTTC. Amino acid sequence: CASGQGVYGYTF.

The V call is TRBV15, the J call TRBJ1-1; no clear D gene. Germline-derived CDR1 and CDR2 are LNHNV and YYDKDF (reference sequence). V lost 0 bases to trimming and J lost 1 base, with 12 bases between them. The CDR3 length is 16 residues. The CDR3 region has the DNA TGTGCCACCAGCAGAGATCTTTGGGCGGAGAACACTGAAGCTTTCTTT. This gives the protein CATSRDLWAENTEAFF.

This clone was seen only once. The genes are TRBV30 and TRBJ1-5; D uncertain. V was shortened by 2 bases and J by 5 bases, with 10 bases between the two germline ends. CDR1 and CDR2 from the germline V gene are GTSNPN and SVGIG (reference sequence). This CDR3 spans 13 amino acids. The CDR3 nucleotides read TGTGCCTGGAGTTCACGGAGGGATCAGCCCCAGCATTTT. Amino acid sequence: CAWSSRRDQPQHF. Full variable domain (missing parts from reference TRBV30 and TRBJ1-5): SQTIHQWPATLVQPVGSPLSLECTVEGTSNPNLYWYRQAAGRGLQLLFYSVGIGQISSEVPQNLSASRPQDRQFILSSKKLLLSDSGFYLCAWSSRRDQPQHFGDGTRLSIL.

This clone was picked up one time. The CDR3 sequence: CAYTGELFF. CDR3 nucleotides: TGTGCTTACACCGGGGAGCTGTTTTTT. This chain connects TRBV12-2 to TRBJ2-2. TRBV12-2 is recorded as a pseudogene. The CDR3 loop spans 9 amino acids.

This chain links TRBV27 with TRBJ2-5; 7 bases are a match to TRBD2. Germline loops: CDR1 MNHEY, CDR2 SMNVEV (reference sequence). V lost 8 bases, J lost 5 bases, and 17 bases stayed unmatched. CDR3 length: 16 amino acids. CDR3: CASGPSGLGVWETQYF. The DNA of the CDR3 is TGTGCCAGCGGTCCTAGCGGCCTGGGAGTCTGGGAGACCCAGTACTTC.

The genes are TRBV29-1 and TRBJ1-2; TRBD1 is a possible D gene (6 bases). The CDR3 covers 12 residues. Trimming removed 7 bases from V and 6 bases from J, with 15 bases in between. Germline lookup yields CDR1 SQVTM and CDR2 ANQGSEA. The CDR3 DNA follows: TGCAGCGCCCCCTCCCCAGGGGATGGCTACACCTTC. It encodes CSAPSPGDGYTF.

This clone was seen a handful of times. The gene calls are TRBV6-5 and TRBJ1-1; 7 positions match TRBD1. Germline-derived CDR1 and CDR2 are MNHEY and SVGAGI. V shed 4 bases and J 3 bases; nucleotides not matched to a gene: 2. This CDR3 contains 13 residues. In DNA form, the CDR3 reads TGTGCCAGCAGTTCCGACAGGGACACTGAAGCTTTCTTT. Amino acid sequence: CASSSDRDTEAFF.

The rearrangement joins TRBV6-5 to TRBJ2-7; D remains ambiguous. CDR3 length: 15 residues. The V and J ends lost 6 bases and 1 base respectively, with 16 bases between them. Germline CDR1 and CDR2: MNHEY and SVGAGI. CDR3 residues: CASSPELGVSYEQYF. The CDR3 nucleotides read TGTGCCAGCAGCCCAGAATTAGGAGTGTCCTACGAGCAGTACTTC.

The chain carries TRBV28 and TRBJ2-1; D gene uncertain. Trimming pared 6 bases from V and 4 bases from J, leaving 7 bases between. Germline CDR1 is MDHEN and CDR2 is SYDVKM. This CDR3 is built from 12 residues. CDR3 bases: TGTGCCAGCAGCCAGACTTACAATGAGCAGTTCTTC. Translating it yields CASSQTYNEQFF.

The chain has TRBV4-3 and TRBJ2-2; D unclear. V lost 2 bases to trimming and J lost 0 bases, with 4 bases between them. Germline V gives CDR1 LGHNA, CDR2 YSLEER. The CDR3 consists of 14 residues. The CDR3 sequence: CASSQMSNTGELFF. CDR3 sequence (DNA): TGCGCCAGCAGCCAAATGTCGAACACCGGGGAGCTGTTTTTT.

The chain combines TRBV4-2 with TRBJ2-3; D perhaps matches TRBD2 (5 bases). Germline V gives CDR1 LGHNA, CDR2 YNFKEQ. V dropped 1 base and J dropped 1 base, with 12 bases sitting between them. The CDR3 has 16 residues. CDR3 sequence: CASSQATLGGTDTQYF. DNA for the CDR3: TGTGCCAGCAGCCAAGCAACACTAGGTGGCACAGATACGCAGTATTTT.

This clone was found a few times. V and J are TRBV18 and TRBJ1-1; unclear D gene. Germline values: CDR1 KGHSH, CDR2 LQKENI. V lost 2 bases and J lost 4, with 8 bases in between. The CDR3 loop spans 13 amino acids. CDR3 protein: CASSPGLGTEAFF. CDR3 DNA sequence: TGTGCCAGCTCACCAGGTTTGGGCACTGAAGCTTTCTTT.

This clone was observed a handful of times. This chain uses TRBV28 with TRBJ1-2, with TRBD1 matching 8 bases. The CDR3 spans 15 residues. Germline CDR1 is MDHEN and CDR2 is SYDVKM. Trimming took 7 bases from V and 1 from J; bases not matched to a gene: 8. CDR3 DNA: TGTGCCAGCAATCACCCGACAGGGGTTAACTATGGCTACACCTTC. Translating it yields CASNHPTGVNYGYTF.

The chain combines TRBV7-3 with TRBJ2-1, with 7 bases matching TRBD2. Looked up from germline, CDR1 is SGHTA and CDR2 is FQGTGA. V lost 5 bases, J lost 8 bases, and 15 bases stayed unmatched. This CDR3 is 16 amino acids long. CDR3 region: CASSSSTSTFPDEQFF. The CDR3 nucleotides are TGTGCCAGCAGCAGTTCGACTAGCACCTTCCCGGATGAGCAGTTCTTC.